This T cell receptor (beta chain) was recovered during a study of cytomegalovirus exposure and HLA in healthy donors. Turning to this clone: Its antigen is as yet unknown.

V dropped 5 bases and J dropped 3; count of bases not matched to a gene: 10. The CDR3 is 15 amino acids. CDR1 is LNHDA and CDR2 is SQIVND in the germline V gene (reference sequence). Primers for the PCR totalled 60 Vbeta and 13 Jbeta. Using immunoSEQ multiplex PCR, the repertoire was profiled, and TCRdb retains in-frame clones only, with some absent. The sample carries about 160,000 clones, roughly 74% recorded once. Study-wide points: Reportedly, TCR beta sequences accurately predicted HLA-A and HLA-B alleles in most subjects. Among TCR sequences, most were rare, though some public TCRs appeared in many donors. According to an earlier analysis, most TCR beta V segments yielded productive rearrangements about 90% or about 30% of the time.

The specimen was PBMCs. V is TRBV19 and J is TRBJ2-7; 7 positions match TRBD1. The receptor was isolated from a male donor in good health and CMV-seronegative. CDR3 nucleotides: TGTGCCAGTAGTTCCGACAGGGAAAGGGGCTACGAGCAGTACTTC. It translates to CASSSDRERGYEQYF.